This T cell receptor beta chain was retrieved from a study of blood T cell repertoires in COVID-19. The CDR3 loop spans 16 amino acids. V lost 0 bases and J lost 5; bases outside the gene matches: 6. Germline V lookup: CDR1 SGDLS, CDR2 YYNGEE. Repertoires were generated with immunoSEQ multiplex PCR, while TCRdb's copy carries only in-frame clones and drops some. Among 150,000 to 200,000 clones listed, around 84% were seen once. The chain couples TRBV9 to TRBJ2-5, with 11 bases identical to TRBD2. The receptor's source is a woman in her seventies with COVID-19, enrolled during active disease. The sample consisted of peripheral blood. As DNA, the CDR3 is TGTGCCAGCAGCGTAGGGCGACTAGCGGGGATGGAGACCCAGTACTTC. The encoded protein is CASSVGRLAGMETQYF.